Sequencing of this TCR beta chain was carried out in a study of blood T cell repertoires in COVID-19. For the study at large: Sample material is recorded as cDNA or gDNA derived from T cells, B-cell-depleted T cells, or PBMCs.

In the authors' methods: Quantification of nucleated cells was approximated via reference gene primer amplification. The protocol was immunoSEQ multiplex PCR, while the TCRdb copy is restricted to in-frame clones and leaves out a portion. V, J and clone size were drawn from that table, and D and trimming were deduced from the DNA. This sample has around 300,000 clones, with 70% to 90% found just once. V trimming: 2 bases; J trimming: 9 bases; junction bases outside the gene matches: 6. This CDR3 is built from 14 residues. Germline CDR1 and CDR2: MDHEN and SYDVKM. Adults between about 18 and 95 years of age took part from some 25 US areas. Each participant's cohort was designated according to participant-reported clinical history.

Specimen: PBMCs or T cells enriched from blood (not recorded which). The receptor was isolated from a woman aged 40 to 55 who had recovered from COVID-19. The V gene is TRBV28, the J gene TRBJ1-4, with 7 positions matching TRBD1. The CDR3 sequence is CASSLRDSRQKLFF. The CDR3 nucleotides read TGTGCCAGCAGTTTAAGGGACAGCAGGCAAAAACTGTTTTTT.